This T cell receptor beta chain appears in the sequencing data of a study of regulatory T cells in long-lasting Graves disease. As for the study in general: Those with persistent Graves' disease had received antithyroid drugs for over 5 years with positive TSH receptor antibodies.

Study conclusions and caveats: TRBV28 was favored in persistent disease, as were TRBJ1-2 and TRBJ2-5. The study found persistent patients shared more public clonotypes (roughly 3,000) than new patients (about 890).

Time point indicated: persistent/refractory GD, antithyroid drugs over 5 years with positive TRAb. PBMC RNA served as the TCR library source. The V gene's germline CDR1 is MDHEN and CDR2 SYDVKM. Trimming left V 5 bases short and J 5 bases short, with 18 bases between. The CDR3 consists of 16 residues. Comments on this clonotype: The antigen remains unidentified.

Arm-PCR of CDR3 regions with iRepertoire HTBI primers generated TCR beta libraries. TCRdb re-called the multiplex PCR reads through MiXCR, storing one row per CDR3 protein. The sample shows around 450,000 distinct CDR3 sequences, 20% to 25% of them seen only once. This clonotype was sampled from a female donor with Graves disease. Specimen: peripheral blood mononuclear cells (PBMCs), collected when the disease was refractory, from a patient treated with antithyroid drugs. V gene TRBV28 combines with J gene TRBJ2-2, with a tentative D call TRBD2 (5 bases). The CDR3 here is CASSTAATLETGELFF. The CDR3, as DNA: TGTGCCAGCAGTACCGCAGCGACACTAGAGACCGGGGAGCTGTTTTTT.